These 2 T cell receptor beta chains came from one sample sequenced in a study of blood T cell repertoires in COVID-19. Clones were sequenced by immunoSEQ multiplex PCR, and TCRdb holds only the in-frame ones, with some missing. The data show about 40,000 clones, with approximately 89% seen just once and 9% held by the top ten. Material: peripheral blood. The receptors were gathered from a woman in her 70s with acute or convalescent COVID-19.

J is TRBJ2-7 and V is TRBV6-2 or TRBV6-3, with TRBD1 identical over 7 bases. Per the germline V gene, CDR1 is MNHEY and CDR2 is SVGEGT. This CDR3 is built from 14 residues. CDR3 DNA: TGTGCCAGCAGTCACCGGGACAGAGGCGTCAGTACGGCCGTC. Translating it yields CASSHRDRGVSTAV.

V and J are TRBV5-1 and TRBJ1-6; 7 bases map to TRBD1. The junction had 6 bases not matched to a gene; V was cut back by 5 bases and J by 7 bases. Per the germline V gene, CDR1 is SGHRS and CDR2 is YFSETQ. The CDR3 is 14 amino acids. CDR3 DNA sequence: TGCGCCAGCAGACTTGACAGGGAGAATTCACCCCTCCACTTT. Its protein product is CASRLDRENSPLHF.